This TCR beta chain was sequenced for a study of control samples from healthy donors and cancer patients. Data came from immunoSEQ multiplex PCR; TCRdb stores just in-frame clones and leaves some out. Counted here are tens of thousands of clones, approximately 90% occurring once; the ten biggest clones make up around 0.9%. From germline, CDR1 is SGHDT and CDR2 YYEEEE. This CDR3 contains 14 residues. The germline V and J ends were trimmed by 4 bases and 8 bases, with 18 bases remaining between them. The receptor comes from a young man with colorectal cancer. The chain links TRBV5-6 to TRBJ1-2; D is possibly TRBD1 (5 bases). Material: PBMCs. The chain's CDR3 is CASSPGLAGRGYTF. DNA of the CDR3: TGTGCCAGCAGCCCCGGGTTAGCGGGGCGAGGCTACACCTTC.